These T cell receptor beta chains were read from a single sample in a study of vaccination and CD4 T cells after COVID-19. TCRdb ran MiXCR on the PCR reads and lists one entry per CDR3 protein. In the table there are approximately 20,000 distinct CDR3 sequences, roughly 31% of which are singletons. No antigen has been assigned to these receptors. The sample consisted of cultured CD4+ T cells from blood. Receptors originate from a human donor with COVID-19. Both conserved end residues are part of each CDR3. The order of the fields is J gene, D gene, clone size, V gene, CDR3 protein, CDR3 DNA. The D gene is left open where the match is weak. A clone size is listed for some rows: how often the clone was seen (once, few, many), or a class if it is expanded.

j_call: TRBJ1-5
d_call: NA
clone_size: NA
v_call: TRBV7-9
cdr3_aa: CASSQDSPHQPQHF
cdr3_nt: TGTGCCAGCAGCCAGGACAGTCCTCATCAGCCCCAGCATTTT

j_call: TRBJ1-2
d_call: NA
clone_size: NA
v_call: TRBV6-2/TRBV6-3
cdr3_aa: CASSLQGAYGYTF
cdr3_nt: TGTGCCAGCAGTTTACAGGGCGCCTATGGCTACACCTTC

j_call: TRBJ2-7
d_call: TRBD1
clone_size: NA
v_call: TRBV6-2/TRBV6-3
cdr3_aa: CASRDRANSYEQYF
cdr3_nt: TGTGCCAGCAGGGACAGGGCTAACTCCTACGAGCAGTACTTC

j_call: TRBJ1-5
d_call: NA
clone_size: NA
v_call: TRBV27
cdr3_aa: CASSLSASGVGRNQPQHF
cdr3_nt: TGTGCCAGCAGTTTATCGGCCTCCGGGGTTGGGAGGAATCAGCCCCAGCATTTT

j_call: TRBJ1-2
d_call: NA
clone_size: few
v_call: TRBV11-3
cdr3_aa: CASSPTQEMYGYTF
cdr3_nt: TGTGCCAGCAGCCCGACCCAGGAAATGTATGGCTACACCTTC

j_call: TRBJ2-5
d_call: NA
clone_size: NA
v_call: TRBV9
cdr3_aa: CASSGGRVGETQYF
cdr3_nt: TGTGCCAGCAGCGGGGGAAGGGTTGGCGAGACCCAGTACTTC

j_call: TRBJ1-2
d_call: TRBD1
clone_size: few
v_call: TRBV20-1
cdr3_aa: CSARGIPGQTGYGYTF
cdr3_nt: TGCAGTGCCCGGGGGATTCCGGGACAGACGGGGTATGGCTACACCTTC

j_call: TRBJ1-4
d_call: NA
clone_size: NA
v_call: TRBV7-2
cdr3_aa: CASSPVGRAEKLFF
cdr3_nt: TGTGCCAGCAGCCCCGTCGGGAGGGCTGAAAAACTGTTTTTT

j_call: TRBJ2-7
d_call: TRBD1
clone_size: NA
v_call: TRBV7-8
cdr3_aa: CASSWGTGQEQYF
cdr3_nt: TGTGCCAGCAGCTGGGGGACAGGGCAAGAGCAGTACTTC

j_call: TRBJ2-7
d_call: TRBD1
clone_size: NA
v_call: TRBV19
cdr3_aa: CASSRGQGVYEQYF
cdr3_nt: TGTGCCAGTAGTAGGGGACAGGGGGTCTACGAGCAGTACTTC

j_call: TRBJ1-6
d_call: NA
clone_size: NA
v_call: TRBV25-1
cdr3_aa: CASRVREGGDNSPLHF
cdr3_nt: TGTGCCAGCAGGGTGCGGGAGGGAGGGGACAATTCACCCCTCCACTTT

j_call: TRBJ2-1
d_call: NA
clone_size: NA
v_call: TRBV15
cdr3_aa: CATSRIYNEQFF
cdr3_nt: TGTGCCACCAGCAGAATTTACAATGAGCAGTTCTTC

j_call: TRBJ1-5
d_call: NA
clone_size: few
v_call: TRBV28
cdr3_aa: CASRTVDNSDQPQHF
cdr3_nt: TGTGCCAGCAGGACGGTGGACAACAGCGATCAGCCCCAGCATTTT

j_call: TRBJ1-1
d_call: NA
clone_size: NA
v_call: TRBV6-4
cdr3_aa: CASSRGGGTEAFF
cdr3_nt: TGTGCCAGCAGTAGGGGGGGTGGCACTGAAGCTTTCTTT

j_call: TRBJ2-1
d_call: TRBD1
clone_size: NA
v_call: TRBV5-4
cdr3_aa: CASSLGDRGSF
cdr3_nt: TGTGCCAGCAGCTTAGGGGACAGGGGCAGCTTC

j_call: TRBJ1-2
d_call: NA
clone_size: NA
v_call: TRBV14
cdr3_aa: CASSQDRVYGYTF
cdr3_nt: TGTGCCAGCAGCCAAGATCGGGTTTATGGCTACACCTTC

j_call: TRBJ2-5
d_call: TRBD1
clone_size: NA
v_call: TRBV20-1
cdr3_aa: CSARGQGGETQYF
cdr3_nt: TGCAGTGCTAGGGGACAGGGGGGAGAGACCCAGTACTTC

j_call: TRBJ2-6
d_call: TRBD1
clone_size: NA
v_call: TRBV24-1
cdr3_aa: CATPGQGTSGANVLTF
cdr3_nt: TGTGCCACTCCGGGACAGGGGACTTCTGGGGCCAACGTCCTGACTTTC

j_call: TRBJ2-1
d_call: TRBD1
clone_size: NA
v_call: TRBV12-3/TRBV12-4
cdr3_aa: CASSSTGAGEQFF
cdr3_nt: TGTGCCAGCAGTTCGACAGGGGCGGGTGAGCAGTTCTTC

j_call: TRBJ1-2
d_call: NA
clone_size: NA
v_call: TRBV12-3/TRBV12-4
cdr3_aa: CASSLVRGGSRGYTF
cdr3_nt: TGTGCCAGCAGTTTAGTTCGTGGGGGTAGCAGGGGCTACACCTTC

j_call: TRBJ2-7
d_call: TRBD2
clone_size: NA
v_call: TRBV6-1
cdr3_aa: CASSRPPSGGSAYEQYF
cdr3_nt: TGTGCCAGCAGCCGACCCCCTTCGGGGGGAAGCGCCTACGAGCAGTACTTC

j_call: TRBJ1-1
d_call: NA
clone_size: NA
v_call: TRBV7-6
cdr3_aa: CASSLVGVGTEAFF
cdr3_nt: TGTGCCAGCAGCTTAGTAGGGGTGGGTACCGAAGCTTTCTTT

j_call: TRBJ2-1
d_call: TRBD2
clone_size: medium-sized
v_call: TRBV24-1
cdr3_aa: CATSESGGVGNEQFF
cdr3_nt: TGTGCCACCAGCGAGTCCGGGGGGGTAGGGAATGAGCAGTTCTTC

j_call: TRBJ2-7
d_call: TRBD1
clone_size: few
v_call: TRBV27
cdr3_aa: CASSSTRDRGHEQYF
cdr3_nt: TGTGCCAGCAGTTCCACACGGGACAGGGGGCACGAGCAGTACTTC

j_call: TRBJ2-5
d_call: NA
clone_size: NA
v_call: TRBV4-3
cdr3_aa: CASSQDWAGQETQYF
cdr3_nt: TGCGCCAGCAGCCAAGATTGGGCAGGCCAAGAGACCCAGTACTTC

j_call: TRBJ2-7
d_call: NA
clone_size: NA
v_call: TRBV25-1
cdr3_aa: CASSEFLDSYEQYF
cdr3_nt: TGTGCCAGCAGTGAATTCCTGGACAGCTACGAGCAGTACTTC

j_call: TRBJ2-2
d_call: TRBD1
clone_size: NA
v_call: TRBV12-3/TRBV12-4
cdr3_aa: CASSPGTGYTGELFF
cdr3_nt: TGTGCCAGCAGCCCCGGGACAGGGTACACCGGGGAGCTGTTTTTT

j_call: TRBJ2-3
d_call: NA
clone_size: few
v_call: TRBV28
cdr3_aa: CASSSRTLVADTQYF
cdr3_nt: TGTGCCAGCAGTTCCCGAACCTTGGTTGCAGATACGCAGTATTTT

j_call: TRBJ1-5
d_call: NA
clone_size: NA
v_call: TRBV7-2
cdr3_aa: CASSEGFGNQPQHF
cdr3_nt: TGTGCCAGCAGCGAGGGTTTTGGGAATCAGCCCCAGCATTTT

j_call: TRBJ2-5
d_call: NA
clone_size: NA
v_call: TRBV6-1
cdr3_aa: CASSETAAVQETQYF
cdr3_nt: TGTGCCAGCAGTGAAACTGCGGCAGTCCAAGAGACCCAGTACTTC

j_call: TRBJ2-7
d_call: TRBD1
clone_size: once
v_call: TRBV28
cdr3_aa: CASSVRTGSYEQYF
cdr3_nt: TGTGCCAGCAGTGTAAGGACAGGTTCCTACGAGCAGTACTTC

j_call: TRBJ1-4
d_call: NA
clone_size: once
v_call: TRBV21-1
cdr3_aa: CASRTGGEKLFF
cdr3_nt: TGTGCCAGCAGGACAGGGGGCGAAAAACTGTTTTTT

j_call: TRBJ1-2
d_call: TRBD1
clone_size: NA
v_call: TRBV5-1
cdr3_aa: CATRDRDYGYTF
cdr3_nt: TGCGCCACTCGGGACAGGGACTATGGCTACACCTTC

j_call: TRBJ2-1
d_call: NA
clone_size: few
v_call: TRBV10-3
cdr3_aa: CAISAQDNEQFF
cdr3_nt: TGTGCCATCAGTGCTCAAGACAATGAGCAGTTCTTC

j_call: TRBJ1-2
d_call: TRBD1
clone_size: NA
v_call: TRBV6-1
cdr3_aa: CASTWRGGDGYTF
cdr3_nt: TGTGCCAGCACCTGGAGAGGGGGCGATGGCTACACCTTC

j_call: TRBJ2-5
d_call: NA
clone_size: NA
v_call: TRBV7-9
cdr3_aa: CASSLLRGNQYF
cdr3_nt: TGTGCCAGCAGCTTACTTCGGGGGAACCAGTACTTC

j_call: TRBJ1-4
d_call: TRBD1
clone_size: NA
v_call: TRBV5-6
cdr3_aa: CASSLTGQGNEKLFF
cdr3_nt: TGTGCCAGCAGCTTGACGGGACAGGGGAATGAAAAACTGTTTTTT

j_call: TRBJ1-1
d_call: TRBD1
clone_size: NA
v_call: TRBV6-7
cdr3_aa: CASPQGYDTEAFF
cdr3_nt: TGTGCCAGCCCACAGGGGTATGACACTGAAGCTTTCTTT

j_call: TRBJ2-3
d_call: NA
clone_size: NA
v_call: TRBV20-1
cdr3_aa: CSARDGVGPGQYF
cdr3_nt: TGCAGTGCTAGAGATGGGGTGGGCCCCGGGCAGTATTTT

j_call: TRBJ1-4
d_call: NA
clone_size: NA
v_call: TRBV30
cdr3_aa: CAWSEAIKLFF
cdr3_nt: TGTGCCTGGAGTGAGGCTATAAAACTGTTTTTT